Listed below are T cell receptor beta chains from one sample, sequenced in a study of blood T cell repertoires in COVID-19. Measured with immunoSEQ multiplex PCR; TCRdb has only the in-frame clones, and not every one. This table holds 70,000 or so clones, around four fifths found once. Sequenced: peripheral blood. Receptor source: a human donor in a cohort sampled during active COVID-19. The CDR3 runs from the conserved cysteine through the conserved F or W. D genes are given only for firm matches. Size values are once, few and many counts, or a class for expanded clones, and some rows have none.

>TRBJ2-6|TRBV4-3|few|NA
CASSQDGSGANVLTF
TGCGCCAGCAGCCAAGACGGCTCTGGGGCCAACGTCCTGACTTTC
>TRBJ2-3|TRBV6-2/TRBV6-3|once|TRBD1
CASSYGQGSDTQYF
TGTGCCAGCAGTTACGGACAGGGCTCAGATACGCAGTATTTT
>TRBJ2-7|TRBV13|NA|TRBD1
CASSRGDREKYEQYF
TGTGCCAGCAGCCGCGGCGACAGGGAAAAATACGAGCAGTACTTC
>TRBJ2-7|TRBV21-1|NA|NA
CASSKAVLRMGQGGSEQYF
TGTGCCAGCAGCAAAGCGGTTCTGAGGATGGGGCAGGGGGGCTCCGAGCAGTACTTC
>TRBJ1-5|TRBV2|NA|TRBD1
CASSERTGRQPQHF
TGTGCCAGCAGTGAACGGACAGGGAGACAGCCCCAGCATTTT
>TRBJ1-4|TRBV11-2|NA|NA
CASSLDRATNEKLFF
TGTGCCAGCAGCTTAGACAGGGCAACTAATGAAAAACTGTTTTTT
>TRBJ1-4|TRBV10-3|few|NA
CAISEGRSGANEKLFF
TGTGCCATCAGTGAGGGACGGTCAGGGGCTAATGAAAAACTGTTTTTT
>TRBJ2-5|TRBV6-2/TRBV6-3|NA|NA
CASSARETQYF
TGTGCCAGCAGTGCACGGGAGACCCAGTACTTC
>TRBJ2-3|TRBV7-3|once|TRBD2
CASSLWIAGRKYAHTDTQYF
TGTGCCAGCAGCTTATGGATAGCGGGGAGGAAATACGCACACACAGATACGCAGTATTTT
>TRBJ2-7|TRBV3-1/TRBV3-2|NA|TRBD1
CASSHRGSEQYF
TGTGCCAGCAGCCACAGGGGGTCCGAGCAGTACTTC
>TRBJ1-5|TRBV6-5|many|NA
CASNLGEYHQPQHF
TGTGCCAGCAATTTGGGCGAATACCATCAGCCCCAGCATTTT
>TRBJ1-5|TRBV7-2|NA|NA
CASSLHSNQPQHF
TGTGCCAGCAGCTTACATAGCAATCAGCCCCAGCATTTT
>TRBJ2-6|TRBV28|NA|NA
CASSLMGLGSGANVLTF
TGTGCCAGCAGTTTAATGGGACTTGGGAGCGGGGCCAACGTCCTGACTTTC
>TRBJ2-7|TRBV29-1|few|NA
CSVEDRAMEQYF
TGCAGCGTTGAAGATCGAGCCATGGAGCAGTACTTC
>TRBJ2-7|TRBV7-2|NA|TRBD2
CASSPPVRASGSYEQYF
TGTGCCAGCAGCCCACCCGTTAGGGCTAGCGGCTCCTACGAGCAGTACTTC
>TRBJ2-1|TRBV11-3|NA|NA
CASSFTGSSYNEQFF
TGTGCCAGCAGCTTCACGGGAAGCTCCTACAATGAGCAGTTCTTC
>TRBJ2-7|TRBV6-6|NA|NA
CASSYSSDRRRNEQYF
TGTGCCAGCAGTTACTCGTCCGACAGGCGTAGGAACGAGCAGTACTTC
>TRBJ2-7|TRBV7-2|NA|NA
CASSSPLENYEQYF
TGTGCCAGCAGCTCGCCACTGGAGAACTACGAGCAGTACTTC
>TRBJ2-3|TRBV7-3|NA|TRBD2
CASSLRQGGSADTQYF
TGTGCCAGCAGCTTACGCCAAGGCGGGAGTGCAGATACGCAGTATTTT
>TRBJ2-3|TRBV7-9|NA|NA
CASSLGGIGADTQYF
TGTGCCAGCAGCTTGGGCGGGATTGGAGCAGATACGCAGTATTTT
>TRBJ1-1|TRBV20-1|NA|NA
CSASIGAVTEAFF
TGCAGTGCTAGTATTGGGGCTGTCACTGAAGCTTTCTTT
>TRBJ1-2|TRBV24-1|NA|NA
CATSDPRGGYYGYTF
TGTGCCACCAGTGATCCTAGAGGCGGCTACTATGGCTACACCTTC
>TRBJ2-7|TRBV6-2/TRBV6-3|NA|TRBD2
CASSLSGDGYEQYF
TGTGCCAGCAGTCTTAGCGGGGACGGCTACGAGCAGTACTTC